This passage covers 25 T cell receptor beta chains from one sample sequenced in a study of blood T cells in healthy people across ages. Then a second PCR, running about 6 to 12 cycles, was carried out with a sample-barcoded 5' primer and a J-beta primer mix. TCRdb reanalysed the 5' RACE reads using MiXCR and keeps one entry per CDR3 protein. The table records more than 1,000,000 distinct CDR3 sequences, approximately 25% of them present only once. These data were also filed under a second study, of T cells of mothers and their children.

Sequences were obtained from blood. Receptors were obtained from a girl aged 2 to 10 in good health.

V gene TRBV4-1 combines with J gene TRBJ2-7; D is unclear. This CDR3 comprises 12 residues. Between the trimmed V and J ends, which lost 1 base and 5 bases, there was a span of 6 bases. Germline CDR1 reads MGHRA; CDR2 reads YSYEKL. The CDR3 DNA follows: TGCGCCAGCAGCCAAGGAATCGACGAGCAGTACTTC. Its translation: CASSQGIDEQYF.

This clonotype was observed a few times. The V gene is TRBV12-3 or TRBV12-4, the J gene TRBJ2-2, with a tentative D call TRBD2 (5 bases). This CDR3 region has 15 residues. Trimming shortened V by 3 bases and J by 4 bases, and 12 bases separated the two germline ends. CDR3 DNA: TGTGCCAGCAGTTTTGGGAGTCGGGTCACCGGGGAGCTGTTTTTT. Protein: CASSFGSRVTGELFF.

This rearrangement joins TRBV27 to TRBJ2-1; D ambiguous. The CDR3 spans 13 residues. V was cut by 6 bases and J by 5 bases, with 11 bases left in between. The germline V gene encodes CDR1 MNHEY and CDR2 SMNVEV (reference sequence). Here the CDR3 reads CASSLQAHNEQFF. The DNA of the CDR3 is TGTGCCAGCAGCCTCCAGGCCCACAATGAGCAGTTCTTC.

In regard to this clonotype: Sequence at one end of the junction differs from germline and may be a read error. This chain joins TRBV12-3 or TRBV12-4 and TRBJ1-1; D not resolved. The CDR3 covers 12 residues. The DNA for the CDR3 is TGTACCAGCAGTCCCCTTGGTCGTGAAGCTTTCTTT. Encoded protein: CTSSPLGREAFF.

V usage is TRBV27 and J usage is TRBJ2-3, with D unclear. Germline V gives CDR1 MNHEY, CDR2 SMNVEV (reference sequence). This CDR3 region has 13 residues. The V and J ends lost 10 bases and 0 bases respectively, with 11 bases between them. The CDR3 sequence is CAKERTSTDTQYF. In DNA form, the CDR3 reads TGTGCCAAAGAGAGAACTAGCACAGATACGCAGTATTTT.

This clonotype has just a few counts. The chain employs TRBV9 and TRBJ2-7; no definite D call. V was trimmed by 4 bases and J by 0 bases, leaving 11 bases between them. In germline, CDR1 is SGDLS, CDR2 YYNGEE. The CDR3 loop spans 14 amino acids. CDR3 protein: CASSLIPNSYEQYF. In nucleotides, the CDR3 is TGTGCCAGCAGCCTTATTCCAAACTCCTACGAGCAGTACTTC.

This chain's CDR3 is CATSTTSGGARETQYF. CDR3 DNA sequence: TGTGCCACCAGCACCACTAGCGGGGGGGCCCGGGAGACCCAGTACTTC. This chain joins TRBV15 and TRBJ2-5, with 13 bases that match TRBD2. Germline lookup yields CDR1 LNHNV and CDR2 YYDKDF (reference sequence). This CDR3 is built from 16 residues. With 4 bases clipped from V and 5 bases from J, the junction kept 7 bases outside the gene matches.

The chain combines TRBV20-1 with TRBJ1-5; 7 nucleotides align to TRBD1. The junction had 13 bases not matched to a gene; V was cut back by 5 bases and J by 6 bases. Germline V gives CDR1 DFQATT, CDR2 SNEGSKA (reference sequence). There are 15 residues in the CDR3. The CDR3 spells CSAWLGDREGQPQHF. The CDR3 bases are TGCAGTGCTTGGCTGGGCGACAGGGAAGGTCAGCCCCAGCATTTT.

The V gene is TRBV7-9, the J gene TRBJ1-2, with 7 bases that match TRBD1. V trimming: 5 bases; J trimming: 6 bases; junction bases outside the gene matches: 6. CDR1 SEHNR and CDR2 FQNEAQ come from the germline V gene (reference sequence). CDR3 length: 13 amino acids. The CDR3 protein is CASSPTGADGYTF. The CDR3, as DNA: TGTGCCAGCAGCCCTACAGGGGCGGATGGCTACACCTTC.

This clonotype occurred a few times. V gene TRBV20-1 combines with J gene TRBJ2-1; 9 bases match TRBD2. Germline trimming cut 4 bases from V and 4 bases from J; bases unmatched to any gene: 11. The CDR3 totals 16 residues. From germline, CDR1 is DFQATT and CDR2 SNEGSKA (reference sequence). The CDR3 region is CSAKDISGGHYNEQFF. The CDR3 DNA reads TGCAGTGCTAAGGACATTAGCGGGGGTCATTACAATGAGCAGTTCTTC.

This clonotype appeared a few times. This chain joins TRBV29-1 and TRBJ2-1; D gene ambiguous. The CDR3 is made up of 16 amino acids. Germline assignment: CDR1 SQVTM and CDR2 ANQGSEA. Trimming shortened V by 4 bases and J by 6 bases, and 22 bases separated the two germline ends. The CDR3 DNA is TGCAGCGTTGTAGAGGTAACACTATTCCCGACCAATGAGCAGTTCTTC. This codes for CSVVEVTLFPTNEQFF.

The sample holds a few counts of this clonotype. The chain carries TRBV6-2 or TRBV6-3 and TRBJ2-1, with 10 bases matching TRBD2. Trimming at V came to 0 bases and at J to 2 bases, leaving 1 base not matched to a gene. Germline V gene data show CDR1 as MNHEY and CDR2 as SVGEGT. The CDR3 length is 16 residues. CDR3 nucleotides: TGTGCCAGCAGTTACTCAGCGGGAGGGCCCTACAATGAGCAGTTCTTC. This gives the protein CASSYSAGGPYNEQFF.

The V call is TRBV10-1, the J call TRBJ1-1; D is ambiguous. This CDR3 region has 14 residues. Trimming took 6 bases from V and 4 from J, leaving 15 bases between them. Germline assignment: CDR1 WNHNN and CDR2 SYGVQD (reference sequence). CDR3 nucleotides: TGCGCCAGCAGGGGGTTAGAGGGTTCCACTGAAGCTTTCTTT. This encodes CASRGLEGSTEAFF.

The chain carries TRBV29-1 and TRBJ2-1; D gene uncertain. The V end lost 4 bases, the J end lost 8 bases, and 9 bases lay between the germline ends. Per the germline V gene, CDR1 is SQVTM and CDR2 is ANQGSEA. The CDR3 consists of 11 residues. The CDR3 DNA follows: TGCAGCGTTGTAGGACCCTATGAGCAGTTCTTC. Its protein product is CSVVGPYEQFF.

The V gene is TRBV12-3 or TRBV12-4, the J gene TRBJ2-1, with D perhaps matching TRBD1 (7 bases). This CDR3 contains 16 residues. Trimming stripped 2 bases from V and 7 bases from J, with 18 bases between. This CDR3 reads CASSLIIQGGPNEQFF. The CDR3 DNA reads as TGTGCCAGCAGTTTAATAATCCAGGGGGGACCAAATGAGCAGTTCTTC.

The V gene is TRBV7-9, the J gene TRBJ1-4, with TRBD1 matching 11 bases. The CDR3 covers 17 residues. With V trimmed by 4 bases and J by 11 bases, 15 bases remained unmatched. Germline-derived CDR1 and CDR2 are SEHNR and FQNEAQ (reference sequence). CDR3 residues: CASSSGTGGFETIKLFF. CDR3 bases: TGTGCCAGCAGCTCCGGGACAGGGGGGTTTGAGACCATCAAACTGTTTTTT.

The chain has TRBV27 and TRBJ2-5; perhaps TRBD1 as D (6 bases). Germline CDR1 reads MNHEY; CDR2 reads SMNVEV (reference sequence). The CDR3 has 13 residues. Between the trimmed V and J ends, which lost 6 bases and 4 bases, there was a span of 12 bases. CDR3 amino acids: CASSARGGETQYF. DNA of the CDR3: TGTGCCAGCAGCGCCAGGGGTGGAGAGACCCAGTACTTC.

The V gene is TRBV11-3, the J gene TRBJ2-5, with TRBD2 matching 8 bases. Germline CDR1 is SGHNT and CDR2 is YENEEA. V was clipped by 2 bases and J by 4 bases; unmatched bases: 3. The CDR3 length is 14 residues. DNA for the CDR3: TGTGCCAGCAGCTTAAACAGCGGGGGAGAGACCCAGTACTTC. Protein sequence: CASSLNSGGETQYF.

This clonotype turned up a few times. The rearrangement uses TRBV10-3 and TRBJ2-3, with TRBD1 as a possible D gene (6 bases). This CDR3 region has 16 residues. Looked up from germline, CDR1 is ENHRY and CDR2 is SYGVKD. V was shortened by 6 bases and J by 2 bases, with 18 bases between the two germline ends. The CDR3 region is CAISETGTSDTDTQYF. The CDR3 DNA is TGTGCCATCAGCGAAACCGGGACAAGCGACACAGATACGCAGTATTTT.

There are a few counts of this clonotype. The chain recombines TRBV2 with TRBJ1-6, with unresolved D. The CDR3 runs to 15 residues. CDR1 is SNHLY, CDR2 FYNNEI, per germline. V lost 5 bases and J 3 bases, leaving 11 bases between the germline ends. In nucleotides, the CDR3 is TGTGCCAGCAGTTGGAAGTCGAACTATAATTCACCCCTCCACTTT. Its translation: CASSWKSNYNSPLHF.

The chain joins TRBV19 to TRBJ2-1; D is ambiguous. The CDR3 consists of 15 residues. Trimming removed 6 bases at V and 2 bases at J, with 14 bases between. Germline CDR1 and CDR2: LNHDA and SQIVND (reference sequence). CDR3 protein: CASSPAVGTYNEQFF. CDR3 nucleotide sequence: TGTGCCAGTAGCCCTGCGGTTGGGACCTACAATGAGCAGTTCTTC.

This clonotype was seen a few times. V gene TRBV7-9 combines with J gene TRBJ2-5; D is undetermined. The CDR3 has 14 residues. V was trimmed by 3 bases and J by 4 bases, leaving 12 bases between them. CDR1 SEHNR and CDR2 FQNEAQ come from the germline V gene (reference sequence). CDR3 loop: CASSFAPIGETQYF. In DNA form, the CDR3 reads TGTGCCAGCAGCTTTGCACCGATAGGAGAGACCCAGTACTTC.

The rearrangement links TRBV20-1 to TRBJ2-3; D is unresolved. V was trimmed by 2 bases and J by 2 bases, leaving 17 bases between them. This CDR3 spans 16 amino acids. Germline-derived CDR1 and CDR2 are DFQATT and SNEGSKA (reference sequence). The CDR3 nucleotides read TGCAGTGCTAGATCCTCAGGTTCGGGTAACACAGATACGCAGTATTTT. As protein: CSARSSGSGNTDTQYF.

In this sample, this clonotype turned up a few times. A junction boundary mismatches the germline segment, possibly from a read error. CDR3 loop: CVSSSAGGGGQHF. The CDR3 nucleotides read TGTGTCAGCAGCTCTGCAGGGGGCGGCGGCCAGCATTTT. This rearrangement joins TRBV7-3 to TRBJ1-5; 8 bases line up with TRBD1. Per germline, CDR1 SGHTA and CDR2 FQGTGA. The CDR3 is made up of 13 amino acids.

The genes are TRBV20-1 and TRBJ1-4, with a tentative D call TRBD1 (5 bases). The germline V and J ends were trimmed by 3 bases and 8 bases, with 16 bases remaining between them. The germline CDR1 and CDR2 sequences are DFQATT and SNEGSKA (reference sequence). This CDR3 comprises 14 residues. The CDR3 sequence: CSASGGYLGEKLFF. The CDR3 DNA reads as TGCAGTGCTAGCGGGGGGTATCTGGGGGAAAAACTGTTTTTT.